This T cell receptor (beta chain) emerged from a study of T cell repertoires in cytomegalovirus infection. The V gene lost 0 bases and the J gene lost 8 bases, with 5 bases spanning the gap. CDR3 length: 12 amino acids. Germline CDR1 and CDR2: SEHNR and FQNEAQ (reference sequence). TCRdb re-analysed the reads in MiXCR, keeping a single row per CDR3 protein. This table has a few hundred thousand distinct CDR3 sequences, about 20% appearing once. This clonotype was observed a few times. The chain combines TRBV7-9 with TRBJ2-1, with D hard to call. This receptor was obtained from a human donor in good health (CMV status not recorded). Some clones in this sample may be carry-over from other donors' samples. Material for sequencing was CD8+ T cells from PBMCs. The CDR3 DNA sequence: TGTGCCAGCAGCTTAGCGATAGATGAGCAGTTCTTC. Translating it yields CASSLAIDEQFF.